This TCR beta chain was identified during a study of shared clonotypes between healthy human individuals. On this clone itself: Antigen specificity is unknown.

From CD4+ cells came CD45RA+ naive and CD45RA-negative memory subsets. Each replicate PCR on the sorted subsets used 150 to 200 ng DNA (around 30,000 T cell genomes). The assay was immunoSEQ multiplex PCR, and TCRdb's table has in-frame clones only and misses some. Of some 1,100,000 clones in the sample, around 78% are singletons; the top ten hold approximately 0.56%. Study-wide results and caveats: Apart from blood, nothing was sampled; tissue repertoires likely differ.

V was cut by 5 bases and J by 4 bases, with 13 bases left in between. This CDR3 is built from 14 residues. Germline V lookup: CDR1 MNHEY, CDR2 SVGAGI. This receptor was obtained from a man younger than 35 in good health. Some clones in this sample may be carry-over from other donors' samples. The sequencing sample was made of memory CD4+ T cells from PBMCs. Stated subset: CD45RA-negative fraction. The chain uses TRBV6-5 and TRBJ2-3, with D perhaps TRBD2 (5 bases). DNA of the CDR3: TGTGCCAGCAGTCGGACTTACGGGGCAGATACGCAGTATTTT. Translating it yields CASSRTYGADTQYF.